This TCR beta chain was captured in a study of shared clonotypes between healthy human individuals. In regard to this clone: This sample also contains other DNA sequences that code for the same CDR3.

Those who donated were healthy HIV-negative adults, with no recent acute infections or vaccinations reported. The CDR3 runs 12 residues. Trimming cost V 5 bases and J 11 bases; bases outside gene matches: 6. From germline, CDR1 is SEHNR and CDR2 FQNEAQ (reference sequence). Deep-level assay runs were performed. The table came from immunoSEQ multiplex PCR; TCRdb's copy has only in-frame clones and leaves some out. Among approximately 2,000,000 clones listed, around 90% were seen once. The V and J genes are TRBV7-9 and TRBJ1-1; 9 positions agree with TRBD1. This clonotype was sampled from a man aged 18 to 30 in good health. Some clones in this sample may be carry-over from other donors' samples. Source material: naive CD4+ T cells from PBMCs. As to subset: CD45RA+ positively selected. This CDR3 is CASSTGQGRAFF. CDR3 in DNA: TGTGCCAGCAGCACTGGACAGGGGAGGGCTTTCTTT.